This record concerns one TCR beta chain sequence. As yet, its antigen is unknown. TCRdb's copy holds only in-frame clones and misses some; the assay was immunoSEQ multiplex PCR. Of 25,000 to 35,000 clones listed, 60% to 85% were seen once; the top ten hold 6.6%. The length of the CDR3 is 14 residues. The V gene's germline CDR1 is MNHEY and CDR2 SVGAGI. The V gene lost 7 bases and the J gene lost 0 bases, with 7 bases spanning the gap. The sample comes from a study of T cells in narcolepsy. Study-wide points: Some memory CD4+ repertoires had no autoreactive clone sequences. Autoreactive HCRT-specific and TRIB2-specific clonotypes were marked in same-patient CSF-versus-blood CD4+ comparisons. Blood of same and different patients, but not healthy controls, reportedly held recurring autoreactive clonotypes.

The receptor was derived from a human donor in good health. The chain has TRBV6-5 and TRBJ1-6; D ambiguous. Sequenced material: memory (CD45RA-) CD4+ T cells from blood. CDR3 sequence reads: CASKRDSYNSPLHF. In nucleotides, the CDR3 is TGTGCCAGCAAGAGGGACTCCTATAATTCACCCCTCCACTTT.